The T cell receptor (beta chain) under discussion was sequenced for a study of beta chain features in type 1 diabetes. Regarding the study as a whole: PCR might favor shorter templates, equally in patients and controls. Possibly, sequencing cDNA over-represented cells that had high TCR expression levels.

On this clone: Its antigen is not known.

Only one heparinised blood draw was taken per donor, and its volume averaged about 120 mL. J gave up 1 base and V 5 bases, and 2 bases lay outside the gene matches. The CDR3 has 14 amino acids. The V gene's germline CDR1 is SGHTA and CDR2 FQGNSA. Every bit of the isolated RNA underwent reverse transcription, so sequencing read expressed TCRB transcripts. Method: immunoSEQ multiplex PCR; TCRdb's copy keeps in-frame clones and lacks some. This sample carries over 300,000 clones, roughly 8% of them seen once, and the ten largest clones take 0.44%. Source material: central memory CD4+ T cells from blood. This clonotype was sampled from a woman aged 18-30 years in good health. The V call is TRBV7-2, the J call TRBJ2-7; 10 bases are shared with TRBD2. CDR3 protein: CASSASGSSYEQYF. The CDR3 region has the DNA TGTGCCAGCAGCGCTAGCGGGAGTTCCTACGAGCAGTACTTC.